This TCR beta chain was captured in a study of blood T cell repertoires in COVID-19 (dated by TCRdb to about 2020). For the study in its entirety: Collaborator samples came from the United States, Italy and Spain and covered acute and convalescent phases of COVID-19. The material from the prospective study consisted of cDNA or gDNA derived from T cells, B-cell-depleted T cells, or PBMCs. The dataset comprised deeply sampled blood TCRbeta repertoires from subjects exposed to, actively infected with, or recovered from COVID-19. A freely available public database, intended as a resource for researchers studying the immune response to SARS-CoV-2, is where the repertoires were released. The samples were drawn from the first 160 participants of the ongoing ImmuneRACE study and from 950 to 1,500 subjects provided by 6 global collaborators. The sample metadata nearly always contained a de-identified subject ID, COVID-19 status, age in years and sex. Where available, HLA class I and class II types were obtained from metadata supplied by the sample provider rather than from assay-based typing.

The germline V gene encodes CDR1 LGHNT and CDR2 FRNRAP. Taken from cysteine to phenylalanine, the CDR3 has 13 residues. Solely the CDR3 DNA is kept, with 39 bases framed from the first base. The junction shows trimming of 6 bases on V and 4 bases on J, and the gene matches do not reach 5 bases of it. In the case of this clone: This receptor's antigen is unknown. The sample holds no much larger clone one base away, and base qualities are not on file.

Participants in the prospective study were aged roughly 18 to 89 years, lived in over 20 United States geographic areas, and enrolled through a virtual design. In the prospective study, cohorts were assigned on the basis of participant-reported clinical history obtained from a screening survey and a study questionnaire. In the prospective study, whole blood, serum and a nasopharyngeal or oropharyngeal swab were collected from each participant by mobile phlebotomists. Prospective study participants could optionally give additional blood draws and questionnaires over a roughly two-month period. Prospective study blood samples were shipped either frozen or at room temperature before DNA extraction. The full study reports these points: The amount of clinical and demographic metadata varied by source and participant and was provided uncurated.

TCRbeta CDR3 regions were amplified from genomic DNA by means of the immunoSEQ Assay, a bias-controlled multiplex PCR. The paper's processing steps were these. The number of nucleated cells in each sample was estimated from the amplification of reference gene primers within the assay. To quantify the absolute abundance of each unique TCRbeta CDR3 rearrangement, sequence reads were collapsed and filtered. For each sample, productive Simpson clonality was calculated by taking the square root of Simpson's diversity index across productive rearrangements. TCRdb carries this immuneACCESS record with in-frame sequences only. Its versions omit some clonotypes, under half of them owing to an unresolved V gene in the studies checked, with the rest unexplained. Clonal size and the V and J genes are those of that table, whereas D and trimming came from the DNA. This sample lists fewer than 250,000 clones; roughly 85% were detected once. Approximately 9% of the sample is held by the ten biggest clonotypes.

The sequencing input was PBMCs or T cells enriched from blood (not recorded which). This clonotype was obtained from a woman aged 45 to 65 with acute COVID-19. Recombination linked TRBV12-5 to TRBJ2-5; a stretch of 7 junction bases matches TRBD1. The DNA is as follows: TGTGCTAGTGGCCCGACAGGGATAGAGACCCAGTACTTC. It is translated as CASGPTGIETQYF.